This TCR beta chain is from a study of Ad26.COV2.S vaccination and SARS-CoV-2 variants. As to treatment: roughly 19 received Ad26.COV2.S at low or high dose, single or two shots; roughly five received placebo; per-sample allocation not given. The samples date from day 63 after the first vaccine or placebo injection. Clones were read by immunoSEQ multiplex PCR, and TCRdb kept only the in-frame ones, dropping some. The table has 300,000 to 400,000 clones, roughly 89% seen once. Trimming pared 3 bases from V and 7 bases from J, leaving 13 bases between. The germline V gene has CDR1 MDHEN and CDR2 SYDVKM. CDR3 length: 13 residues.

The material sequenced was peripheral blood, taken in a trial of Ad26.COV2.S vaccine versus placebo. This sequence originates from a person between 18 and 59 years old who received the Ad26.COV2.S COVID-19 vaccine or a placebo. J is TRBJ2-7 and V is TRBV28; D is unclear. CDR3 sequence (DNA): TGTGCCAGCAGTTTGAATCGAGCGCGGGAGCAGTACTTC. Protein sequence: CASSLNRAREQYF.